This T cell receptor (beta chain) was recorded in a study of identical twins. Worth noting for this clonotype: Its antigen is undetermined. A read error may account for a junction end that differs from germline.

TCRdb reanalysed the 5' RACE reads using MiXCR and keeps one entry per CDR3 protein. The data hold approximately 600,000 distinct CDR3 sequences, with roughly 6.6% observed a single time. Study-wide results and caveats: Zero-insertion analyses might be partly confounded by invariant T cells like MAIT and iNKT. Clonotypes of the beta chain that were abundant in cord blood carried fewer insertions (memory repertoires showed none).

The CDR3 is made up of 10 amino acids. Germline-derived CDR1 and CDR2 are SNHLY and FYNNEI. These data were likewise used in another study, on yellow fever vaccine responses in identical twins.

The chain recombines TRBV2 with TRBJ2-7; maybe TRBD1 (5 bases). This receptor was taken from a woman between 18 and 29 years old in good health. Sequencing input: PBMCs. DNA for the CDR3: TGTGCCAGCAGTGAACAGGGCCCCGACTTC. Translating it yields CASSEQGPDF.